This T cell receptor beta chain emerged from a study of T cell changes during pregnancy in multiple sclerosis (dated by TCRdb to about 2019). In terms of the full investigation: The study examined how the T cell repertoire changed over the course of pregnancy in women with multiple sclerosis.

The germline V gene gives CDR1 as MGHRA and CDR2 as YSYEKL. Spanning cysteine to phenylalanine, the CDR3 consists of 16 amino acids. Just the 48-base CDR3 DNA is kept, in frame starting at base 1. Germline trimming amounts to 1 base on V and 5 bases on J, with 5 as the count of junction bases outside the gene matches. Libraries were made using the immunoSEQ multiplex PCR assay. Here the immuneACCESS table is served through TCRdb, limited to in-frame sequences with V and J called. Missing clones are a known gap in these copies; in checked studies unresolved V genes cover under half, and the rest lacks a known reason. Counted in this sample were about 68,000 clones; roughly nine tenths of them appeared once. Clones ranked in the top ten supply approximately 0.84% of the sample. A word on this clone: The antigen this receptor binds is unknown. Per-nucleotide qualities are absent, and no much larger clonotype sits a single base away.

Source: peripheral blood, taken in the second trimester of pregnancy. This TCR came from a female donor with multiple sclerosis, enrolled in a pregnancy study. Recombination connected TRBV4-1 to TRBJ1-4, with 9 central nucleotides matching TRBD1. The DNA is as follows: TGCGCCAGCAGCCAAGTCCGACAGGGGGGCAATGAAAAACTGTTTTTT. This codes for CASSQVRQGGNEKLFF.